The entry that follows covers one T cell receptor (beta chain) sequence. This entry is derived from a study of human T cells and chemical hapten exposure. Time point specified: patch test 3, about 24 weeks after DPC sensitization. Described treatment: therapeutic diphenylcyclopropenone sensitization with weekly scalp DPC. Individual cDNA molecules each carried unique molecular identifiers attached by the library. MiXCR, run by TCRdb on the RACE reads, gives a single entry per CDR3 protein. The profile shows 100,000 to 120,000 distinct CDR3 sequences, about 34% of them singletons. V lost 1 base, J lost 8 bases, and 13 bases stayed unmatched. CDR1 is SGHTA, CDR2 FQGNSA, per germline. CDR3 length: 17 residues.

This chain connects TRBV7-2 to TRBJ1-3; 8 bases fit TRBD1. This sample comprised whole blood, obtained in connection with sensitization to the hapten diphenylcyclopropenone (DPC). The receptor's source is a man between 40 and 49 years old with alopecia areata. Some clones in this sample may be carry-over from other donors' samples. The DNA of the CDR3 is TGTGCCAGCAGCTTAGAGGGGTACAGGGGGGAGTTGGACACCATATATTTT. This codes for CASSLEGYRGELDTIYF.